These 14 T cell receptor beta chains were sequenced from one sample in a study of cytomegalovirus exposure and HLA in healthy donors. The PCR made use of 60 Vbeta and 13 Jbeta primers. Produced via immunoSEQ multiplex PCR; TCRdb's table is partial and in-frame only. This sample has some 200,000 clones; around 62% occur once, and the top ten carry just under 3%. Material: PBMCs. The source is a man in his forties in good health and CMV-seronegative.

The chain uses TRBV7-6 and TRBJ2-7; TRBD1 might be the D (6 bases). The germline CDR1 and CDR2 sequences are SGHVS and FNYEAQ. The length of the CDR3 is 14 residues. The ends were cut back, 5 bases at V and 5 bases at J, with 16 bases in the middle. CDR3 region: CASSPRSGAHEQYF. CDR3 DNA: TGTGCCAGCAGCCCCCGGTCAGGGGCCCACGAGCAGTACTTC.

On this clone: Other DNA sequences within the sample encode an identical CDR3. The V gene is TRBV4-1, the J gene TRBJ2-3; D may be TRBD2 (5 bases). V lost 2 bases, J lost 5 bases, and 5 bases lay in between. CDR3 length: 12 amino acids. Germline V gene sequence: CDR1 MGHRA, CDR2 YSYEKL. The CDR3: CASSQRGDTQYF. The DNA for the CDR3 is TGCGCCAGCAGCCAACGGGGAGATACGCAGTATTTT.

This clone was observed a few times. The J gene is TRBJ2-7, the V gene TRBV20-1; TRBD1 might be the D (6 bases). Trimming removed 7 bases at V and 1 base at J, with 8 bases between. Germline V CDR1 and CDR2: DFQATT, SNEGSKA (reference sequence). The length of the CDR3 is 11 residues. The CDR3 bases are TGCAGTGGAGGACAGTCCTACGAGCAGTACTTC. Its translation: CSGGQSYEQYF.

The chain carries TRBV9 and TRBJ2-5; no firm D call. Trimming removed 0 bases from V and 2 bases from J, with 5 bases in between. The germline V gene has CDR1 SGDLS and CDR2 YYNGEE. The CDR3 loop spans 13 amino acids. The CDR3 protein is CASSVGQQETQYF. CDR3 DNA: TGTGCCAGCAGCGTAGGGCAGCAAGAGACCCAGTACTTC. The variable domain in full, completed from reference TRBV9 and TRBJ2-5, reads DSGVTQTPKHLITATGQRVTLRCSPRSGDLSVYWYQQSLDQGLQFLIQYYNGEERAKGNILERFSAQQFPDLHSELNLSSLELGDSALYFCASSVGQQETQYFGPGTRLLVL.

The chain couples TRBV5-6 to TRBJ1-3; D is unclear. This CDR3 is built from 13 residues. Germline V gene sequence: CDR1 SGHDT, CDR2 YYEEEE. V lost 2 bases and J 12 bases, leaving 15 bases between the germline ends. CDR3 nucleotide sequence: TGTGCCAGCAGCTTCGGCCGGCGGGCGATCATATATTTT. Amino acid sequence: CASSFGRRAIIYF.

The CDR3 reads CASSVDRTYNYGYTF. CDR3 nucleotide sequence: TGTGCCAGCAGCGTCGACAGAACTTATAACTATGGCTACACCTTC. V is TRBV9 and J is TRBJ1-2, with D possibly TRBD1 on 5 matching bases. Looked up from germline, CDR1 is SGDLS and CDR2 is YYNGEE. The germline V and J ends were trimmed by 2 bases and 1 base, with 12 bases remaining between them. The CDR3 sequence is 15 residues long.

V is TRBV9 and J is TRBJ2-2; no reliable D call. This CDR3 contains 12 residues. Trimming pared 2 bases from V and 7 bases from J, leaving 6 bases between. Germline assignment: CDR1 SGDLS and CDR2 YYNGEE. The CDR3 spells CASSVPRGELFF. The CDR3 DNA reads TGTGCCAGCAGCGTCCCCCGCGGGGAGCTGTTTTTT.

V gene TRBV5-6 combines with J gene TRBJ1-4; D perhaps matches TRBD1 (6 bases). Looked up from germline, CDR1 is SGHDT and CDR2 is YYEEEE. This CDR3 region has 14 residues. Trimming shortened V by 5 bases and J by 6 bases, and 14 bases separated the two germline ends. The CDR3 region has the DNA TGTGCCAGCAGTTACGGACAGAGGGATGAAAAACTGTTTTTT. Translating gives CASSYGQRDEKLFF.

This clone has more than one count but fewer than ten. The J gene is TRBJ2-2, the V gene TRBV27, with D tentatively TRBD1 (5 bases). Germline assignment: CDR1 MNHEY and CDR2 SMNVEV (reference sequence). Trimming took off 1 base at V and 1 base at J, with 10 bases between the two ends. CDR3 length: 16 residues. CDR3 coding DNA: TGTGCCAGCAGTTTATTCGCCCAGGGGAACACCGGGGAGCTGTTTTTT. It encodes CASSLFAQGNTGELFF.

The chain has TRBV9 and TRBJ2-7; possibly TRBD2 for D (6 bases). Germline V gives CDR1 SGDLS, CDR2 YYNGEE. V lost 0 bases, J lost 2 bases, and 15 bases lay in between. This CDR3 has 16 residues. The CDR3 protein is CASSVASHGSTYEQYF. The CDR3 nucleotides are TGTGCCAGCAGCGTAGCGTCTCACGGGAGTACCTACGAGCAGTACTTC.

This chain links TRBV6-5 with TRBJ1-2, with a tentative D call TRBD1 (5 bases). CDR1 is MNHEY, CDR2 SVGAGI, per germline. Between the trimmed V and J ends, which lost 6 bases and 4 bases, there was a span of 15 bases. This CDR3 spans 14 amino acids. CDR3 sequence: CASSLLDRSYGYTF. CDR3 nucleotides: TGTGCCAGCAGCCTCCTAGACAGATCCTATGGCTACACCTTC.

The genes are TRBV6-6 and TRBJ2-2; D is possibly TRBD1 (5 bases). This CDR3 has 15 amino acids. The V gene lost 3 bases and the J gene lost 5 bases, with 13 bases spanning the gap. CDR1 is MNHNY and CDR2 is SVGAGI in the germline V gene (reference sequence). CDR3 in amino acids: CASSYAQGWTGELFF. Here the CDR3 DNA reads TGTGCCAGCAGTTATGCGCAGGGATGGACCGGGGAGCTGTTTTTT.

The chain is built from TRBV7-2 and TRBJ2-5; D is undetermined. CDR3 length: 13 residues. With 0 bases removed from V and 3 bases from J, the gap between germline ends came to 5 bases. Germline V CDR1 and CDR2: SGHTA, FQGNSA. The CDR3 sequence is CASSLARKETQYF. CDR3 coding DNA: TGTGCCAGCAGCTTAGCCAGGAAAGAGACCCAGTACTTC.

This clone was counted between two and nine times. V usage is TRBV4-1 and J usage is TRBJ2-5, with 11 bases matching TRBD2. The end of the DNA is better explained by TRBJ2-7, so the J call may be wrong. CDR3 size: 15 residues. Per the germline V gene, CDR1 is MGHRA and CDR2 is YSYEKL. CDR3 amino acids: CASSQISGRAYEQYF. CDR3 nucleotide sequence: TGCGCCAGCAGCCAAATTAGCGGGAGGGCCTACGAGCAGTACTTC.